Listed here is a single T cell receptor beta chain. The target of this receptor is not known. No much larger clone exists at a distance of one base, and base qualities are not known. This sample is drawn from a study of CD8+ T cells in alopecia areata (dated by TCRdb to 2017 to 2018). As for the study more broadly: Treated patients were enrolled in an open-label pilot trial of oral tofacitinib, 5 to 10 mg twice daily, for moderate-to-severe alopecia areata. Patients stayed on tofacitinib for 6 to 18 months and then had 6 months of follow-up off drug so that delayed response and recurrence could be assessed. The SALT score, which quantifies the percentage of affected scalp surface area, was used to measure disease severity in treated patients. In both human patients and the C3H/HeJ mouse model, the study applied high-throughput TCRbeta sequencing to look at T cell clonal expansion in alopecia areata. Human TCRbeta sequencing covered scalp tissue and sorted CD4+ and CD8+ peripheral blood T cells from patchy and totalis/universalis alopecia areata patients and healthy controls. Biopsies were taken from tofacitinib-treated patients at baseline and at 4 and 24 weeks of treatment, and a later scalp biopsy was taken in several of the tofacitinib-treated patients. Clonality in the scalp was compared among normal scalp (n=4), patchy alopecia areata scalp (n=8), and alopecia totalis/universalis scalp (n=8). RNA was obtained with the PAXgene miRNA kit for fixed scalp, the miRNeasy kit for PBMCs, and the RNeasy kit for mouse skin. Amplification of TCRbeta CDR3 regions was done by immunoSEQ multiplex PCR using 35 Vbeta forward primers and 13 Jbeta reverse primers.

Including the terminal cysteine and phenylalanine, the CDR3 comprises 12 residues. The only DNA kept is the CDR3, 36 bases in frame from the first base. V is shortened by 0 bases, J by 2 bases, and the region joining them spans 1 base. In the germline V gene (reference sequence), CDR1 corresponds to SEHNR and CDR2 to FQNEAQ. The study at large found these results: Tofacitinib significantly lowered scalp clonality and the number of expanded CD8+ clones among the top 100 scalp clones. Unlike mouse skin, where gammadelta T cells dominate, normal human skin contains resident alphabeta T cells that get sequenced too, which complicates analysis of the scalp TCR repertoire. The treated cohort was small, with a single nonresponder, so links between baseline CD8+ expansion and response need larger studies. During tofacitinib treatment, many expanded lesional clones stuck around in both scalp and blood, and this persistence may partly explain why relapse happens after treatment is stopped. Compared with normal scalp, lesional scalp had higher clonality and more expanded CD8+ clones, particularly in alopecia totalis/universalis, a pattern that suggests antigenic drive. TCR sequences shared between patients were less clear than in mice, possibly partly because of HLA diversity in the patient population.

Libraries were built with the immunoSEQ multiplex PCR assay. To provide template for TCR sequencing, every sample had RNA extracted and reverse transcribed into cDNA. First-strand cDNA was synthesized using SuperScript III with a 2:1 mix of oligo-dT and random hexamers. A synthetic immune receptor repertoire was used to gauge amplification bias, and whatever bias remained was removed computationally. The paper's processing steps were these. After raw reads were preprocessed to remove errors, the CDR3 was defined following IMGT conventions as running from the conserved cysteine to phenylalanine. Clonality was computed as 1 minus the Shannon entropy, with the entropy normalized by log2 of the number of productive unique TCRs. Scalp TCRbeta sequences were cross-referenced with sorted blood CD4 and CD8 repertoires so that the CD4 or CD8 identity of scalp clones could be inferred. The clones in this table, taken by TCRdb from immuneACCESS, are in-frame only. Not every clone is retained; where verified, under half of the shortfall comes from an unresolved V gene, and the cause of the rest is unknown. Clone size and V and J calls were adopted from that table, with D and trimming inferred from the DNA. The sample has about 120,000 clones on record, more than 40% of them singletons. In total, the top ten clones hold about 0.5% of the sample.

This specimen's time point label, per the study, means: 4 weeks on oral tofacitinib. The meaning of the sample's treatment or condition label: oral pan-JAK inhibitor, 5-10 mg twice daily. From alopecia areata patients, peripheral blood was collected along with lesional scalp punch biopsies. PBMCs were isolated by density centrifugation and stained for CD3, CD4 and CD8, and CD4+ and CD8+ T cells were sorted on a FACSAria. The rearranged chain carries TRBV7-9 and TRBJ2-5, with the D gene not confidently named. The TCR originated in a human donor with alopecia areata. Sequences were derived from CD4+ T cells sorted from blood, sampled at week 4, from a patient treated with tofacitinib. In nucleotide form, the sequence is TGTGCCAGCAGCTTAGCGCAAGAGACCCAGTACTTC. It specifies CASSLAQETQYF.